This T cell receptor (beta chain) was recovered during a study of blood T cell repertoires in COVID-19. The data were produced by immunoSEQ multiplex PCR, yet TCRdb's version contains in-frame clones alone and is incomplete. The data show 400,000 to 550,000 clones, 70% to 90% seen once. Sequenced material: PBMCs or T cells enriched from blood (not recorded which). The receptor comes from a woman aged 18 to 35 with acute COVID-19.

CDR3 protein: CASSQGIAGGPRNEQFF. CDR3 nucleotide sequence: TGTGCCAGCAGCCAGGGGATAGCGGGGGGGCCGCGCAATGAGCAGTTCTTC. This rearrangement joins TRBV7-9 to TRBJ2-1; 11 bases fit TRBD2. Germline V CDR1 and CDR2: SEHNR, FQNEAQ (reference sequence). V trimming: 5 bases; J trimming: 6 bases; junction bases outside the gene matches: 12. The CDR3 has 17 amino acids.